Reported below is one T cell receptor (beta chain). Original processing notes: By means of reference gene primer amplification, nucleated cell counts were estimated. Method: immunoSEQ multiplex PCR; TCRdb's copy keeps in-frame clones and lacks some. V, J and clone size are those of that table, while D and trimming were read from the DNA. This sample has about 140,000 clones, with around nine tenths found just once. The data derive from a study of blood T cell repertoires in COVID-19. On the study more broadly: Some COVID-19 samples were acute and others convalescent; all came from the United States, Italy and Spain.

Trimming took off 9 bases at V and 0 bases at J, with 21 bases between the two ends. The CDR3 sequence is 16 residues long. Looked up from germline, CDR1 is SGHRS and CDR2 is YFSETQ. The chain couples TRBV5-1 to TRBJ1-2, with D hard to call. Material for sequencing was peripheral blood. This sequence originates from a man aged 50 to 60 with active or convalescent COVID-19. This CDR3 is CATREGYSRTNYGYTF. DNA for the CDR3: TGCGCCACCCGGGAGGGTTACTCGCGGACTAACTATGGCTACACCTTC.